This passage covers 25 T cell receptor beta chains from one sample sequenced in a study of patients and donors after allogeneic stem cell transplantation. TCRdb used MiXCR to reprocess the RT-PCR reads, holding one entry per CDR3 protein. This sample has approximately 410,000 distinct CDR3 sequences; roughly 17% occur once, and the top ten carry just over 7%. The sample comprised blood, either unsorted or a sorted T cell fraction (not recorded which). The receptors were gathered from a human donor who was either an allogeneic HSCT recipient or a stem cell or donor lymphocyte infusion donor (not recorded which). It is not recorded whose cells these are; they may come from a transplant donor.

This clonotype was seen ten or more times. The chain has TRBV12-3 or TRBV12-4 and TRBJ1-2; 10 positions agree with TRBD1. The trim removed 3 bases at V and 0 bases at J, leaving 7 bases unmatched. The CDR3 runs to 17 residues. The DNA of the CDR3 is TGTGCCAGCAGTTTTGGTGACAGGGGGCGTTCTAACTATGGCTACACCTTC. Its protein product is CASSFGDRGRSNYGYTF.

This clonotype was counted at least ten times. The CDR3 DNA is TGTGCCAGCAGTTTCGGTGACAGGGCCCGTAGCAATCAGCCCCAGCATTTT. Translated: CASSFGDRARSNQPQHF. V is TRBV12-3 or TRBV12-4 and J is TRBJ1-5; TRBD1 matches at 7 bases. V shed 3 bases, J shed 0 bases, and the junction held 8 bases outside the gene matches. This CDR3 region has 17 residues.

The V and J genes are TRBV4-3 and TRBJ2-2; 7 nucleotides agree with TRBD2. The V and J ends lost 4 bases and 8 bases, in that order; junction bases with no gene match: 4. Per the germline V gene, CDR1 is LGHNA and CDR2 is YSLEER. CDR3 size: 13 residues. CDR3 sequence (DNA): TGCGCCAGCAGCCCTACGGGAGGTGGGGAGCTGTTTTTT. Translating it yields CASSPTGGGELFF.

The chain uses TRBV20-1 and TRBJ1-5; perhaps TRBD1 as D (5 bases). Germline V gene sequence: CDR1 DFQATT, CDR2 SNEGSKA (reference sequence). Trimming shortened V by 0 bases and J by 3 bases, and 9 bases separated the two germline ends. This CDR3 region has 14 residues. DNA for the CDR3: TGCAGTGCTAGAGATTTGACAGTCAATCAGCCCCAGCATTTT. It specifies CSARDLTVNQPQHF.

This clonotype appeared many times. V gene TRBV7-9 combines with J gene TRBJ2-1; perhaps TRBD2 as D (6 bases). Germline CDR1 is SEHNR and CDR2 is FQNEAQ (reference sequence). V lost 4 bases to trimming and J lost 4 bases, with 20 bases between them. The CDR3 runs 17 residues. The DNA of the CDR3 is TGTGCCAGCAGCTCCAATTGGGACTCTTCGGAATACAATGAGCAGTTCTTC. This encodes CASSSNWDSSEYNEQFF.

This CDR3 is CATEGRLINTGELFF. CDR3 coding DNA: TGTGCGACGGAAGGCAGGCTAATTAACACCGGGGAGCTGTTTTTT. This rearrangement joins TRBV6-2 or TRBV6-3 to TRBJ2-2, with unresolved D. Germline CDR1 is MNHEY and CDR2 is SVGEGT. The CDR3 consists of 15 residues.

This clonotype was counted only a few times. J is TRBJ2-7 and V is TRBV29-1; weak D call: TRBD2 (7 bases). The CDR3 runs 11 residues. Per germline, CDR1 SQVTM and CDR2 ANQGSEA. V was trimmed by 5 bases and J by 5 bases, leaving 10 bases between them. The CDR3 DNA follows: TGCAGCGTTCTGGGGGGGCACGAGCAGTACTTC. Amino acids: CSVLGGHEQYF.

This clonotype was seen a handful of times. The chain combines TRBV9 with TRBJ2-1; TRBD2 agrees at 15 bases. CDR1 is SGDLS and CDR2 is YYNGEE in the germline V gene. The CDR3 contains 16 residues. The ends lost 4 bases at V and 9 bases at J; junction bases unmatched: 8. CDR3 DNA: TGTGCCAGCAGCCCCTACGGACTAGCGGGAGGGGCTGAGCAGTTCTTC. Translation gives CASSPYGLAGGAEQFF.

This clonotype appeared a few times. This chain connects TRBV12-3 or TRBV12-4 to TRBJ2-5; perhaps TRBD2 as D (6 bases). V dropped 1 base and J dropped 1 base, with 10 bases sitting between them. CDR3 length: 15 residues. The CDR3 sequence is CASSLDGLTQETQYF. The CDR3 DNA is TGTGCCAGCAGTTTAGACGGACTAACCCAAGAGACCCAGTACTTC.

J is TRBJ2-7 and V is TRBV7-8, with D maybe TRBD1 (6 bases). Germline-derived CDR1 and CDR2 are SGHVS and FQNEAQ. This CDR3 contains 16 residues. Trimming took off 1 base at V and 1 base at J, with 14 bases between the two ends. The CDR3 DNA sequence: TGTGCCAGCAGCTTAGGGGTAGGGGGTTCATCCTACGAGCAGTACTTC. This encodes CASSLGVGGSSYEQYF.

The CDR3 spells CASSLRQGSLSRETQYF. CDR3 nucleotide sequence: TGCGCCAGCAGCTTACGACAGGGATCCCTCAGTAGGGAGACCCAGTACTTC. The V and J genes are TRBV5-1 and TRBJ2-5; 7 positions match TRBD1. Germline V lookup: CDR1 SGHRS, CDR2 YFSETQ. Losses at the gene ends were 2 bases for V and 5 bases for J; bases not matched to a gene: 15. The CDR3 spans 17 residues.

Only a few counts were recorded for this clonotype. This chain uses TRBV7-9 with TRBJ2-7; tentatively, D is TRBD1 (5 bases). Trimming took off 0 bases at V and 9 bases at J, with 9 bases between the two ends. Germline loops: CDR1 SEHNR, CDR2 FQNEAQ (reference sequence). This CDR3 region has 12 residues. The CDR3 sequence: CASSLAGQGQYF. Here the CDR3 DNA reads TGTGCCAGCAGCTTAGCGGGGCAGGGGCAGTACTTC.

In this sample, this clonotype turned up a few times. This chain connects TRBV11-3 to TRBJ1-1; D is undetermined. V was shortened by 3 bases and J by 0 bases, with 8 bases between the two germline ends. The germline gives CDR1 SGHNT, CDR2 YENEEA. The CDR3 has 14 residues. CDR3 nucleotides: TGTGCCAGCAGCTTCCCCCAGATGAACACTGAAGCTTTCTTT. Its protein is CASSFPQMNTEAFF.

The J gene is TRBJ1-2, the V gene TRBV7-9, with 10 bases matching TRBD1. CDR1 is SEHNR, CDR2 FQNEAQ, per germline (reference sequence). V was pared by 5 bases and J by 4 bases, with 4 bases of the junction left unmatched. This CDR3 region has 14 residues. The CDR3 DNA is TGTGCCAGCAGCCCCAGGACAGGGGGCTATGGCTACACCTTC. This sequence encodes CASSPRTGGYGYTF.

This clonotype was counted a few times. The J gene is TRBJ2-4, the V gene TRBV24-1, with 8 bases identical to TRBD2. Germline assignment: CDR1 KGHDR and CDR2 SFDVKD. After removal of 3 bases from V and 9 bases from J, the junction contained 12 bases not matched to a gene. The CDR3 sequence is 16 residues long. CDR3 in amino acids: CATSDPGGAQPGIQYF. In DNA form, the CDR3 reads TGTGCCACCAGTGATCCCGGGGGGGCCCAGCCGGGCATTCAGTACTTC.

This clonotype was seen only a few times. V is TRBV6-5 and J is TRBJ2-5; 8 bases align to TRBD2. Germline trimming cut 0 bases from V and 5 bases from J; bases unmatched to any gene: 17. Germline CDR1 is MNHEY and CDR2 is SVGAGI. This CDR3 is 19 amino acids long. The CDR3 protein is CASSYSGPRGAGADETQYF. The CDR3 nucleotides are TGTGCCAGCAGTTACTCGGGACCCCGGGGAGCGGGAGCTGACGAGACCCAGTACTTC.

The J gene is TRBJ1-1, the V gene TRBV20-1; 10 nucleotides match TRBD1. V dropped 3 bases and J dropped 3; count of bases not matched to a gene: 1. The germline CDR1 and CDR2 sequences are DFQATT and SNEGSKA (reference sequence). This CDR3 has 13 amino acids. The CDR3 loop reads CSASGQGDTEAFF. The CDR3 DNA reads as TGCAGTGCTAGTGGACAGGGGGACACTGAAGCTTTCTTT.

The chain combines TRBV20-1 with TRBJ2-3; D gene uncertain. CDR1 and CDR2 from the germline V gene are DFQATT and SNEGSKA (reference sequence). The CDR3 sequence is 12 residues long. Between the trimmed V and J ends, which lost 0 bases and 4 bases, there was a span of 5 bases. DNA for the CDR3: TGCAGTGCTAGAGATGAGGCAGATACGCAGTATTTT. It encodes CSARDEADTQYF.

This clonotype was counted between two and nine times. The chain has TRBV28 and TRBJ2-7; 7 bases agree with TRBD2. This CDR3 spans 14 amino acids. The ends lost 6 bases at V and 4 bases at J; junction bases unmatched: 9. The germline V gene has CDR1 MDHEN and CDR2 SYDVKM. The CDR3 DNA reads TGTGCCAGCAGGAAAAGCGGGAAGATTTACGAGCAGTACTTC. This gives the protein CASRKSGKIYEQYF.

V is TRBV11-2 and J is TRBJ2-6; the D is unclear. CDR1 is SGHAT and CDR2 is FQNNGV in the germline V gene. The CDR3 has 14 amino acids. Trimming cost V 1 base and J 9 bases, with 10 bases left between them. CDR3 residues: CASSLVAALNVLTF. CDR3 bases: TGTGCCAGCAGCTTAGTGGCGGCCCTCAACGTCCTGACTTTC.

The chain recombines TRBV19 with TRBJ1-1; tentatively, D is TRBD1 (5 bases). The CDR3 extends over 15 amino acids. Trimming stripped 3 bases from V and 0 bases from J, with 11 bases between. Germline CDR1 is LNHDA and CDR2 is SQIVND (reference sequence). CDR3 residues: CASSILGTVNTEAFF. The CDR3 DNA sequence: TGTGCCAGTAGTATCCTCGGGACGGTGAACACTGAAGCTTTCTTT.

This clonotype occurred many times. The rearrangement links TRBV12-3 or TRBV12-4 to TRBJ2-7; 7 bases are a match to TRBD1. The V and J ends lost 6 bases and 2 bases, in that order; junction bases with no gene match: 10. This CDR3 is built from 15 residues. CDR3 region: CASSRGQTKAYEQYF. The CDR3 region has the DNA TGTGCCAGCAGCCGGGGACAGACGAAAGCCTACGAGCAGTACTTC.

This rearrangement joins TRBV7-2 to TRBJ2-7; no definite D call. Deletions cut 2 bases from V and 3 bases from J, with 17 bases between. Germline V gene lookup returns CDR1 SGHTA and CDR2 FQGNSA. CDR3 length: 16 amino acids. The CDR3 reads CASSLLDAVRRYEQYF. The DNA of the CDR3 is TGTGCCAGCAGCTTACTGGATGCCGTCAGGCGCTACGAGCAGTACTTC.

This chain joins TRBV2 and TRBJ2-5; 7 bases fit TRBD1. This CDR3 region has 13 residues. With V trimmed by 6 bases and J by 2 bases, 3 bases remained unmatched. Germline V gives CDR1 SNHLY, CDR2 FYNNEI. The CDR3: CASRGQKQETQYF. CDR3 in DNA: TGTGCCAGCAGGGGACAGAAGCAAGAGACCCAGTACTTC.

This clonotype came up a few times. The chain carries TRBV7-2 and TRBJ1-5, with D perhaps TRBD1 (5 bases). CDR3 length: 13 residues. Germline V CDR1 and CDR2: SGHTA, FQGNSA. Trimming took off 5 bases at V and 7 bases at J, with 12 bases between the two ends. CDR3 region: CASSPGMWQPQHF. CDR3 bases: TGTGCCAGCAGCCCAGGGATGTGGCAGCCCCAGCATTTT.